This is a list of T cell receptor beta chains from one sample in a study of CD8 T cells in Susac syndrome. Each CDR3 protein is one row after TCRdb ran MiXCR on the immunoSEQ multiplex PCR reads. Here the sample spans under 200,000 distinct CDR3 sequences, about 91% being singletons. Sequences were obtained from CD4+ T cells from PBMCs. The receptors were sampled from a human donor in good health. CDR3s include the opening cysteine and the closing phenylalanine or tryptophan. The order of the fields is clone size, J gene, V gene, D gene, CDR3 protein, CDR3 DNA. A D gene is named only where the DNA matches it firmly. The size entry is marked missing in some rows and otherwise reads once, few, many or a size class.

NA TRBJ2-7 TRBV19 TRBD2 CASSTGTSVSYEQYF TGTGCCAGTAGTACCGGGACTAGCGTCTCCTACGAGCAGTACTTC
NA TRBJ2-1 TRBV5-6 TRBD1 CASSSFPGQGYYEQFF TGTGCCAGCAGCTCTTTCCCGGGACAGGGATATTATGAGCAGTTCTTC
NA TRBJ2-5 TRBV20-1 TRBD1 CSARTGEETQYF TGCAGTGCGCGGACAGGGGAAGAGACCCAGTACTTC
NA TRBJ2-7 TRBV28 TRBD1 CASSSPGGQGTPYEQYF TGTGCCAGCAGTTCCCCGGGGGGACAGGGGACCCCCTACGAGCAGTACTTC
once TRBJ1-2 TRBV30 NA CAWSGSVNYGYTF TGTGCCTGGAGTGGCAGCGTTAACTATGGCTACACCTTC
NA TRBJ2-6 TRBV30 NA CAWIPLSGANVLTF TGTGCCTGGATCCCTCTCTCTGGGGCCAACGTCCTGACTTTC
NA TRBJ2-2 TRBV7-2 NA CASSLEGRELFF TGTGCCAGCAGCTTAGAGGGCAGGGAGCTGTTTTTT
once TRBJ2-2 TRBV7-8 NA CASSQLRSPSNTGELFF TGTGCCAGCAGCCAACTTCGGAGTCCATCGAACACCGGGGAGCTGTTTTTT
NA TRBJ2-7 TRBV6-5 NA CASRSGGYEQYF TGTGCCAGCAGGTCCGGCGGCTACGAGCAGTACTTC
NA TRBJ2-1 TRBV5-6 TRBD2 CASSSSTSGGSYNEQFF TGTGCCAGCAGCTCATCGACTAGCGGGGGGTCCTACAATGAGCAGTTCTTC
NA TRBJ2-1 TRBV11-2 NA CASSLGVENEQFF TGTGCCAGCAGCTTAGGGGTGGAAAATGAGCAGTTCTTC
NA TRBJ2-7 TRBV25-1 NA CASSERGAGKSAYEQYF TGTGCCAGCAGTGAACGGGGGGCAGGCAAGTCAGCCTACGAGCAGTACTTC
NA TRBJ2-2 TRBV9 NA CASSVDPSGPATRGELFF TGTGCCAGCAGCGTAGATCCCTCGGGGCCCGCCACACGCGGGGAGCTGTTTTTT
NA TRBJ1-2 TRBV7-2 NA CASSLVQPNYGYTF TGTGCCAGCAGCTTAGTACAGCCTAACTATGGCTACACCTTC
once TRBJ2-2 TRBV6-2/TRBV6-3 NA CASSYLAGTGELFF TGTGCCAGCAGTTACCTCGCTGGCACCGGGGAGCTGTTTTTT
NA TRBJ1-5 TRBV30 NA CAWSVGAGLNQPQHF TGTGCCTGGAGTGTAGGGGCAGGCCTCAATCAGCCCCAGCATTTT
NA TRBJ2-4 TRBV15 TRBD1 CATSRAVTGENIQYF TGTGCCACCAGCAGAGCGGTGACAGGGGAAAACATTCAGTACTTC
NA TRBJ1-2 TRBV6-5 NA CASSYRNGYTF TGTGCCAGCAGTTACCGAAATGGCTACACCTTC
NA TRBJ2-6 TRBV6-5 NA CASSYSLGTGANVLTF TGTGCCAGCAGTTACTCGCTAGGGACTGGGGCCAACGTCCTGACTTTC
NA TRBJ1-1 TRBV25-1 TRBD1 CASSESGQGASEAFF TGTGCCAGCAGTGAATCGGGACAGGGGGCGTCTGAAGCTTTCTTT
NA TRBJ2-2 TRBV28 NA CASSHQGPGGELFF TGTGCCAGCAGTCACCAAGGGCCTGGCGGGGAGCTGTTTTTT
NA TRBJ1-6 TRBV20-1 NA CSARDPGGGGRRLALHF TGCAGTGCTAGAGACCCCGGAGGGGGAGGGCGTAGGTTGGCCCTCCACTTT
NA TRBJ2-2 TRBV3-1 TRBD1 CASSPIGTGNTGELFF TGTGCCAGCAGCCCAATCGGGACAGGAAACACCGGGGAGCTGTTTTTT
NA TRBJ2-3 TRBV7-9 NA CASSPGVGGTDTQYF TGTGCCAGCAGCCCCGGGGTTGGGGGAACAGATACGCAGTATTTT
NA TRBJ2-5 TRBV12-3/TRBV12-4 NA CASSPGTSIETQYF TGTGCCAGCAGTCCCGGTACTAGCATAGAGACCCAGTACTTC
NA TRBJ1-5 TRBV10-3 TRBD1 CAISGGQGQNQPQHF TGTGCCATCAGTGGGGGACAGGGTCAGAATCAGCCCCAGCATTTT
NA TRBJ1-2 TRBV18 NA CASSPPSAPYGYTF TGTGCCAGCTCACCACCGTCAGCACCCTATGGCTACACCTTC
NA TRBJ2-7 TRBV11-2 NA CASSSLRYEQYF TGTGCCAGCAGCTCCTTACGCTACGAGCAGTACTTC
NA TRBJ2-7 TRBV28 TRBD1 CASSPTPGQSVYEQYF TGTGCCAGCAGCCCGACCCCGGGACAGTCTGTCTACGAGCAGTACTTC
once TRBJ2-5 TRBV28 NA CASSLEQSTLIQETQYF TGTGCCAGCAGTTTAGAGCAGAGTACCCTCATTCAAGAGACCCAGTACTTC
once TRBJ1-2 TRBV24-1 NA CATSDLRRGYGYTF TGTGCCACCAGTGATTTGCGCAGGGGCTATGGCTACACCTTC
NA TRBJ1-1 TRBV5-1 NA CASSPGTNTEAFF TGCGCCAGCAGCCCGGGGACGAACACTGAAGCTTTCTTT
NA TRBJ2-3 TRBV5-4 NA CASEQERRTDTQYF TGTGCCAGCGAGCAGGAACGTAGGACAGATACGCAGTATTTT
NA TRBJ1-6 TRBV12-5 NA CASGLVLSPGPNSPLHF TGTGCTAGTGGTTTGGTCCTCTCACCCGGGCCCAATTCACCCCTCCACTTT
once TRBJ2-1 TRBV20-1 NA CSARDRRLGQDEQFF TGCAGTGCTAGAGATCGCAGGCTCGGGCAGGATGAGCAGTTCTTC
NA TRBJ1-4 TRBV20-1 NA CSVGILEKLFF TGCAGTGTGGGGATTCTTGAAAAACTGTTTTTT
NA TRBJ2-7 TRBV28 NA CASSLGAGGEQYF TGTGCCAGCAGTTTGGGGGCGGGCGGGGAGCAGTACTTC
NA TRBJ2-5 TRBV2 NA CASAPWTGQETQYF TGTGCCAGTGCCCCATGGACGGGCCAAGAGACCCAGTACTTC
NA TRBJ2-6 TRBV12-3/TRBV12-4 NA CASSFGGHRSGANVLTF TGTGCCAGCAGTTTCGGGGGACACCGCTCTGGGGCCAACGTCCTGACTTTC
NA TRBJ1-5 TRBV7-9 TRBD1 CASSFGTGGKRSNQPQHF TGTGCCAGCAGCTTTGGGACAGGGGGGAAGAGAAGCAATCAGCCCCAGCATTTT
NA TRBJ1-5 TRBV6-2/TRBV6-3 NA CASSPPYQPQHF TGTGCCAGCAGTCCCCCCTATCAGCCCCAGCATTTT
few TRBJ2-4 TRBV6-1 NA CASRPGVDKNIQYF TGTGCCAGCAGGCCCGGTGTGGACAAAAACATTCAGTACTTC
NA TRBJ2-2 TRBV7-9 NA CASSSWGNTGELFF TGTGCCAGCAGCTCTTGGGGGAACACCGGGGAGCTGTTTTTT
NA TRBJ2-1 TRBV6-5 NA CASKGGPREQFF TGTGCCAGCAAGGGTGGGCCCCGTGAGCAGTTCTTC
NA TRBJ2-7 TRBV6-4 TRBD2 CASRLATRGTSAKYQPYEQYF TGTGCCAGCAGACTCGCGACTCGAGGGACTAGCGCCAAATATCAGCCCTACGAGCAGTACTTC
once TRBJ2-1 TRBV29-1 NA CSVETNSDEQFF TGCAGCGTTGAGACTAATTCTGATGAGCAGTTCTTC
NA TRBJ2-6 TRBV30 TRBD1 CAWSHGQGANVLTF TGTGCCTGGAGTCACGGGCAGGGGGCGAACGTCCTGACTTTC
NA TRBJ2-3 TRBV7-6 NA CASSLVPLGSTDTQYF TGTGCCAGCAGCTTAGTACCTCTCGGGAGCACAGATACGCAGTATTTT
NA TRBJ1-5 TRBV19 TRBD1 CASSTTGGLGQPQHF TGTGCCAGTAGTACGACAGGGGGCCTGGGTCAGCCCCAGCATTTT